This T cell receptor beta chain originates from a study of cytomegalovirus exposure and HLA in healthy donors. The study, taken as a whole, reports: Later on, an analysis tied some 17,000 TCR beta sequences to HLA alleles at 0.05 false discovery rate.

Germline loops: CDR1 SGHNT, CDR2 YYREEE (reference sequence). Trimming cost V 4 bases and J 4 bases; bases outside gene matches: 6. The CDR3 totals 14 residues. 60 Vbeta and 13 Jbeta primers were used in PCR. The data were produced by immunoSEQ multiplex PCR, yet TCRdb's version contains in-frame clones alone and is incomplete. Among tens of thousands of clones listed, about 77% were seen once. A word on this clone: Its specificity is unknown.

The chain links TRBV5-4 to TRBJ2-3, with 7 bases that match TRBD1. The material sequenced was PBMCs. The TCR originated in a man in his forties in good health and CMV-seronegative. CDR3 sequence: CASSVTGVADTQYF. CDR3 nucleotides: TGTGCCAGCAGCGTCACAGGGGTGGCAGATACGCAGTATTTT.